The TCR beta chain under discussion was sequenced for a study of T cell repertoires in cytomegalovirus infection. The germline V gene has CDR1 MDHEN and CDR2 SYDVKM. V lost 5 bases and J 1 base, leaving 15 bases between the germline ends. The CDR3 sequence is 16 residues long. Turning to this clonotype: Its antigen remains unknown.

TCRdb reprocessed the reads via MiXCR and lists one record per CDR3 protein. The data hold some 220,000 distinct CDR3 sequences, with approximately 40% observed a single time. The rearrangement uses TRBV28 and TRBJ1-5; D ambiguous. The TCR comes from a human donor in good health (CMV status not recorded). Some clones in this sample may be carry-over from other donors' samples. The source material was CD8+ T cells from cultured PBMCs, sampled from culture after CMV antigen stimulation. The CDR3 nucleotides are TGTGCCAGCAGTCCCTCTCCTAGGGCAAGCAATCAGCCCCAGCATTTT. Its protein product is CASSPSPRASNQPQHF.